The TCR beta chain described here comes from a study of long-term antiretroviral therapy in people with HIV. Trimming stripped 3 bases from V and 2 bases from J, with 10 bases between. The CDR3 contains 13 residues. From germline, CDR1 is GTSNPN and CDR2 SVGIG (reference sequence). The run of the v3.0 immunoSEQ assay was at survey level. Per-sample sequencing targets were about 40,000-55,000 T-cell genomes. Assay used: immunoSEQ multiplex PCR; TCRdb lists only in-frame clones, some missing. The table has about 16,000 clones, around 79% seen once. The specimen comprised unsorted PBMCs, sampled 2.3 years after starting antiretroviral therapy. J is TRBJ2-5 and V is TRBV30, with D possibly being TRBD2 (6 bases). This TCR was sampled from a woman aged 40 to 50 with HIV. Here the CDR3 DNA reads TGTGCCTGGAGCGGAGGGTTTCAAGAGACCCAGTACTTC. As protein: CAWSGGFQETQYF. Using reference TRBV30 and TRBJ2-5 for the parts outside the CDR3, the full variable domain is SQTIHQWPATLVQPVGSPLSLECTVEGTSNPNLYWYRQAAGRGLQLLFYSVGIGQISSEVPQNLSASRPQDRQFILSSKKLLLSDSGFYLCAWSGGFQETQYFGPGTRLLVL.